The 20 T cell receptor beta chains below come from one sample, sequenced in a study of control samples from healthy donors and cancer patients. Using immunoSEQ multiplex PCR, the repertoire was profiled, and TCRdb retains in-frame clones only, with some absent. This sample has tens of thousands of clones, with 86% found just once. The source material was blood. These TCRs come from a woman aged 45 to 65 in good health.

V usage is TRBV7-3 and J usage is TRBJ2-1, with 15 bases aligning to TRBD2. The V gene's germline CDR1 is SGHTA and CDR2 FQGTGA. V lost 5 bases, J lost 8 bases, and 13 bases stayed unmatched. The CDR3 is 18 amino acids. In DNA, the CDR3 is TGTGCCAGCAGCCCTCTCGGAGGACTAGCGGGGGGGCGGGATGAGCAGTTCTTC. It specifies CASSPLGGLAGGRDEQFF.

The gene calls are TRBV19 and TRBJ2-6; no reliable D call. The ends were cut back, 0 bases at V and 0 bases at J, with 6 bases in the middle. The germline gives CDR1 LNHDA, CDR2 SQIVND (reference sequence). The CDR3 runs 16 residues. The CDR3 loop is CASSIDSLSGANVLTF. The DNA for the CDR3 is TGTGCCAGTAGTATAGACAGCCTCTCTGGGGCCAACGTCCTGACTTTC.

The gene calls are TRBV6-4 and TRBJ1-1; 9 nucleotides align to TRBD1. Trimming cost V 8 bases and J 0 bases; bases outside gene matches: 19. Germline V lookup: CDR1 MRHNA, CDR2 SNTAGT. CDR3 size: 19 residues. Written as DNA, the CDR3 is TGTGCCAGCGCGCACATACCGAGAGGGACAGGGCCACTGAACACTGAAGCTTTCTTT. Protein sequence: CASAHIPRGTGPLNTEAFF.

The chain joins TRBV7-3 to TRBJ1-3; D is perhaps TRBD1 (5 bases). The V end lost 2 bases, the J end lost 2 bases, and 7 bases lay between the germline ends. This CDR3 has 14 amino acids. CDR1 and CDR2 (germline): SGHTA, FQGTGA. This chain's CDR3 is CASSLSGPGNTIYF. The CDR3 nucleotides are TGTGCCAGCAGCTTATCAGGGCCTGGAAACACCATATATTTT.

This clone has only a few counts. This chain uses TRBV7-2 with TRBJ1-5, with 9 positions matching TRBD1. Germline-derived CDR1 and CDR2 are SGHTA and FQGNSA. This CDR3 has 14 amino acids. Unmatched junction bases numbered 1, after V lost 5 bases and J lost 2 bases. The CDR3 sequence: CASSRTGGNQPQHF. The CDR3 DNA follows: TGTGCCAGCAGCCGGACAGGGGGCAATCAGCCCCAGCATTTT.

The rearrangement links TRBV5-5 to TRBJ2-1; 9 positions agree with TRBD1. CDR1 and CDR2 from the germline V gene are SGHKS and YYEKEE (reference sequence). This CDR3 spans 15 amino acids. The J segment lost 3 bases and the V segment lost 3 bases, leaving 4 bases of the junction unmatched. CDR3 amino acids: CASSSGQGIYNEQFF. The CDR3 coding sequence is TGTGCCAGCAGCTCGGGACAGGGAATCTACAATGAGCAGTTCTTC.

This chain uses TRBV6-6 with TRBJ1-1; D remains unclear. This CDR3 contains 11 residues. Germline-derived CDR1 and CDR2 are MNHNY and SVGAGI (reference sequence). The germline V and J ends were trimmed by 5 bases and 5 bases, with 6 bases remaining between them. This CDR3 reads CASSPRTEAFF. CDR3 DNA sequence: TGTGCCAGCAGTCCGAGGACTGAAGCTTTCTTT.

The CDR3 nucleotides read TGTGCCAGCAGCAAGAGGGATTCACCCCTCCACTTT. Encoded protein: CASSKRDSPLHF. The chain employs TRBV21-1 and TRBJ1-6. TRBV21-1 is annotated as a pseudogene. The CDR3 sequence is 12 residues long.

The chain joins TRBV4-3 to TRBJ1-6, with a possible D match to TRBD1 (6 bases). V gave up 0 bases and J gave up 5 bases, with 17 bases separating them. The CDR3 totals 18 residues. From germline, CDR1 is LGHNA and CDR2 YSLEER. The CDR3 spells CASSQEANPGTNNSPLHF. In DNA form, the CDR3 reads TGCGCCAGCAGCCAAGAGGCCAACCCAGGGACAAATAATTCACCCCTCCACTTT.

The chain joins TRBV27 to TRBJ1-4, with a tentative D call TRBD1 (5 bases). Germline CDR1 and CDR2: MNHEY and SMNVEV (reference sequence). CDR3 size: 17 residues. The germline V and J ends were trimmed by 5 bases and 6 bases, with 22 bases remaining between them. Here the CDR3 DNA reads TGTGCCAGCAGTCGAAATATCGGTGCGGGGACCTATGAAAAACTGTTTTTT. Its translation is CASSRNIGAGTYEKLFF. Full variable domain (outside the CDR3, taken from reference TRBV27 and TRBJ1-4): EAQVTQNPRYLITVTGKKLTVTCSQNMNHEYMSWYRQDPGLGLRQIYYSMNVEVTDKGDVPEGYKVSRKEKRNFPLILESPSPNQTSLYFCASSRNIGAGTYEKLFFGSGTQLSVL.

The chain links TRBV7-2 to TRBJ2-7; 9 bases agree with TRBD1. The V segment lost 4 bases and the J segment 4 bases; nucleotides outside the gene matches: 11. The CDR3 consists of 16 residues. Germline lookup yields CDR1 SGHTA and CDR2 FQGNSA. The CDR3 region is CASSSLGGQGLYEQYF. The DNA for the CDR3 is TGTGCCAGCAGCTCCCTCGGGGGACAGGGATTATACGAGCAGTACTTC.

The chain uses TRBV2 and TRBJ2-1; 9 nucleotides agree with TRBD2. The CDR3 is made up of 15 amino acids. The junction had 1 base not matched to a gene; V was cut back by 1 base and J by 3 bases. From germline, CDR1 is SNHLY and CDR2 FYNNEI. CDR3 in amino acids: CASSEGLAVYNEQFF. CDR3 DNA: TGTGCCAGCAGTGAAGGACTAGCGGTCTACAATGAGCAGTTCTTC. Combining the CDR3 with reference TRBV2 and TRBJ2-1 gives the whole variable domain EPEVTQTPSHQVTQMGQEVILRCVPISNHLYFYWYRQILGQKVEFLVSFYNNEISEKSEIFDDQFSVERPDGSNFTLKIRSTKLEDSAMYFCASSEGLAVYNEQFFGPGTRLTVL.

V is TRBV15 and J is TRBJ2-5, with 7 bases that match TRBD2. This CDR3 spans 15 amino acids. Trimming removed 0 bases from V and 4 bases from J; junction bases left unmatched: 5. Germline CDR1 is LNHNV and CDR2 is YYDKDF (reference sequence). CDR3 residues: CATSRDGGGGETQYF. CDR3 DNA sequence: TGTGCCACCAGCAGAGATGGCGGGGGAGGAGAGACCCAGTACTTC.

The chain recombines TRBV25-1 with TRBJ2-3; TRBD1 might be the D (5 bases). Deletions cut 8 bases from V and 11 bases from J, with 14 bases between. This CDR3 spans 11 amino acids. Germline CDR1 reads MGHDK; CDR2 reads SYGVNS. DNA of the CDR3: TGTGCCAGCCAGTATTTAGGGGAGCAGTATTTT. As protein: CASQYLGEQYF.

The chain uses TRBV7-9 and TRBJ1-2; D is unresolved. Trimming shortened V by 4 bases and J by 0 bases, and 12 bases separated the two germline ends. CDR1 is SEHNR, CDR2 FQNEAQ, per germline (reference sequence). This CDR3 has 15 amino acids. CDR3 sequence reads: CASSSRTITNYGYTF. The CDR3 coding sequence is TGTGCCAGCAGCTCGAGGACCATCACTAACTATGGCTACACCTTC.

The chain recombines TRBV9 with TRBJ1-1; the match to TRBD1 covers 7 bases. The CDR3 contains 13 residues. J was trimmed by 12 bases and V by 1 base; bases with no gene match: 9. Per germline, CDR1 SGDLS and CDR2 YYNGEE. This CDR3 reads CASSVKEGAPTFF. As DNA, the CDR3 is TGTGCCAGCAGCGTAAAGGAGGGGGCGCCGACTTTCTTT.

The V and J genes are TRBV6-5 and TRBJ1-4; D remains ambiguous. This CDR3 is built from 14 residues. With 2 bases removed from V and 8 bases from J, the gap between germline ends came to 12 bases. Germline V gives CDR1 MNHEY, CDR2 SVGAGI. Here the CDR3 DNA reads TGTGCCAGCAGTTACACCCGGGGAGGAGAAAAACTGTTTTTT. Translating it yields CASSYTRGGEKLFF.

V is TRBV2 and J is TRBJ1-1; 8 nucleotides line up with TRBD1. The J segment lost 1 base and the V segment lost 6 bases, leaving 4 bases of the junction unmatched. Germline values: CDR1 SNHLY, CDR2 FYNNEI. The CDR3 extends over 14 amino acids. The CDR3 bases are TGTGCCAGCAGCGGACAGGGACAGAACACTGAAGCTTTCTTT. This gives the protein CASSGQGQNTEAFF.

The CDR3 DNA is TGTGCCACCAGCGGCGCCAAGGGTAAGACCCCTCCCGATACGCAGTATTTT. This sequence encodes CATSGAKGKTPPDTQYF. The J gene is TRBJ2-3, the V gene TRBV24-1; D not resolved. Germline V gene sequence: CDR1 KGHDR, CDR2 SFDVKD. V dropped 7 bases and J dropped 6 bases, with 25 bases sitting between them. The CDR3 consists of 17 residues.

The chain links TRBV7-2 to TRBJ2-5; possibly TRBD1 for D (6 bases). Deletions cut 4 bases from V and 5 bases from J, with 14 bases between. The CDR3 has 14 amino acids. Germline V gene sequence: CDR1 SGHTA, CDR2 FQGNSA. CDR3 amino acids: CASSSRVGAETQYF. CDR3 in DNA: TGTGCCAGCAGCTCCAGAGTGGGGGCCGAGACCCAGTACTTC.